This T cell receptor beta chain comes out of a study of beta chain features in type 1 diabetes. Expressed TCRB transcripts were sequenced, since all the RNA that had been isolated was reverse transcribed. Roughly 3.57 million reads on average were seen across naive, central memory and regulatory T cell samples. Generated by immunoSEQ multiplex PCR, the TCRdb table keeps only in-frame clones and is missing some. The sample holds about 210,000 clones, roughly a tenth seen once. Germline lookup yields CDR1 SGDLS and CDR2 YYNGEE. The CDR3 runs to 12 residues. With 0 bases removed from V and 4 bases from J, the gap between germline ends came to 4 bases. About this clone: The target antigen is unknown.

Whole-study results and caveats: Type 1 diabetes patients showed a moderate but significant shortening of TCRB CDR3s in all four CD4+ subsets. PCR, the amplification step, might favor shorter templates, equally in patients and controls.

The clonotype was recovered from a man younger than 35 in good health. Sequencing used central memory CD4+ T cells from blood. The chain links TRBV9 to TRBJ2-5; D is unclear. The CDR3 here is CASSVGGETQYF. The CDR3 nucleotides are TGTGCCAGCAGCGTAGGTGGAGAGACCCAGTACTTC. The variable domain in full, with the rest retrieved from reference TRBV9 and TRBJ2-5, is DSGVTQTPKHLITATGQRVTLRCSPRSGDLSVYWYQQSLDQGLQFLIQYYNGEERAKGNILERFSAQQFPDLHSELNLSSLELGDSALYFCASSVGGETQYFGPGTRLLVL.